A single sample gave rise to the 9 T cell receptor beta chains below, sequenced in a study of blood T cell repertoires in COVID-19. Profiled with immunoSEQ multiplex PCR; TCRdb holds only in-frame clones, not every one. The sample lists about 480,000 clones, 70% to 90% occurring once. Sequenced: PBMCs or T cells enriched from blood (not recorded which). The source is a woman between 18 and 30 years old with acute COVID-19.

The sample holds one count of this clone. This sequence joins TRBV30 and TRBJ2-1; 9 bases are a match to TRBD1. Losses at the gene ends were 3 bases for V and 7 bases for J; bases not matched to a gene: 13. CDR3 length equals 16 residues. The V gene's germline CDR1 is GTSNPN and CDR2 SVGIG (reference sequence). CDR3 residues: CAWSDRRDREWNEQFF. The CDR3, as DNA: TGTGCCTGGAGCGACCGGCGGGACAGGGAGTGGAATGAGCAGTTCTTC.

This clone showed up just once. V is TRBV28 and J is TRBJ2-1, with 9 positions matching TRBD2. V lost 7 bases, J lost 6 bases, and 16 bases stayed unmatched. CDR1 and CDR2 from the germline V gene are MDHEN and SYDVKM. CDR3 length: 17 amino acids. The CDR3 nucleotides read TGTGCCAGCACCCCGCGTCTAAAAGGGACTAGCCGCAATGAGCAGTTCTTC. Its protein product is CASTPRLKGTSRNEQFF.

The rearrangement uses TRBV19 and TRBJ1-4; possible D gene TRBD1, 5 bases. Trimming took off 3 bases at V and 7 bases at J, with 15 bases between the two ends. Germline loops: CDR1 LNHDA, CDR2 SQIVND (reference sequence). This CDR3 comprises 15 residues. The CDR3 nucleotides are TGTGCCAGTAGTATTGATCGACAAAGGGGTGAAAAACTGTTTTTT. Translating it yields CASSIDRQRGEKLFF.

The CDR3 here is CASSMAGASSYEQYF. CDR3 sequence (DNA): TGTGCCAGCAGTATGGCTGGGGCTAGCTCCTACGAGCAGTACTTC. This chain joins TRBV7-2 and TRBJ2-7; a possible D gene is TRBD1 (5 bases). Germline V CDR1 and CDR2: SGHTA, FQGNSA. The CDR3 spans 15 residues. Trimming cost V 6 bases and J 0 bases, with 15 bases left between them.

The CDR3 reads CASSPQGDSPLHF. CDR3 nucleotides: TGTGCCAGCAGCCCACAGGGGGACTCACCCCTCCACTTT. The chain has TRBV16 and TRBJ1-6; 8 positions match TRBD1. The V and J ends lost 4 bases and 10 bases, in that order; junction bases with no gene match: 3. The CDR3 is made up of 13 amino acids. Germline CDR1 reads KGHSY; CDR2 reads FQNENV.

This chain links TRBV5-4 with TRBJ2-5; 7 nucleotides line up with TRBD2. Germline V lookup: CDR1 SGHNT, CDR2 YYREEE (reference sequence). V shed 2 bases and J 3 bases; nucleotides not matched to a gene: 4. There are 14 residues in the CDR3. CDR3 region: CASSFGGREETQYF. The DNA of the CDR3 is TGTGCCAGCAGCTTTGGCGGGAGAGAAGAGACCCAGTACTTC.

J is TRBJ1-1 and V is TRBV27; D is unresolved. The CDR3 loop spans 12 amino acids. V was clipped by 9 bases and J by 3 bases, with 11 bases between them. The germline CDR1 and CDR2 sequences are MNHEY and SMNVEV (reference sequence). Written as DNA, the CDR3 is TGTGCCAGTCGATCAAGCCACACTGAAGCTTTCTTT. It is translated as CASRSSHTEAFF.

The J gene is TRBJ2-6, the V gene TRBV14; no definite D call. The CDR3 has 15 amino acids. CDR1 and CDR2 from the germline V gene are SGHDN and FVKESK. The germline V and J ends were trimmed by 8 bases and 0 bases, with 11 bases remaining between them. As DNA, the CDR3 is TGTGCCAGCGGGCCGTTGAGCTCTGGGGCCAACGTCCTGACTTTC. Translating it yields CASGPLSSGANVLTF.

V and J are TRBV7-2 and TRBJ2-3, with D perhaps matching TRBD2 (5 bases). V lost 0 bases, J lost 5 bases, and 15 bases lay in between. Germline V CDR1 and CDR2: SGHTA, FQGNSA. The CDR3 spans 16 residues. The CDR3 here is CASSLAGGRVGDTQYF. CDR3 coding DNA: TGTGCCAGCAGCTTAGCAGGAGGTCGGGTTGGAGATACGCAGTATTTT.